The clone carrying this T cell receptor (beta chain) was seen more than once but under ten times. Disease in patients was locally advanced or metastatic urothelial carcinoma. Each patient supplied 1 to 8 pretreatment and on-treatment samples. From germline, CDR1 is SNHLY and CDR2 FYNNEI. The length of the CDR3 is 14 residues. The V and J ends lost 6 bases and 1 base respectively, with 7 bases between them. Method: immunoSEQ multiplex PCR; TCRdb's copy keeps in-frame clones and lacks some. The sample lists some 29,000 clones, more than 70% occurring once. This record comes from a study of PD-L1 blockade in urothelial cancer. Overall study: In terms of prior chemotherapy, patients had received 0 to 3 regimens. Analyses used blood from 3 weeks (second dose) and 6 weeks after treatment start.

The gene calls are TRBV2 and TRBJ1-6, with D perhaps TRBD1 (6 bases). The receptor was derived from a man over 45 with urothelial cancer. The input for sequencing was PBMCs, taken around atezolizumab (anti-PD-L1) treatment. CDR3 nucleotide sequence: TGTGCCAGCAGACAGGGTTCCTATAATTCACCCCTCCACTTT. It is translated as CASRQGSYNSPLHF.